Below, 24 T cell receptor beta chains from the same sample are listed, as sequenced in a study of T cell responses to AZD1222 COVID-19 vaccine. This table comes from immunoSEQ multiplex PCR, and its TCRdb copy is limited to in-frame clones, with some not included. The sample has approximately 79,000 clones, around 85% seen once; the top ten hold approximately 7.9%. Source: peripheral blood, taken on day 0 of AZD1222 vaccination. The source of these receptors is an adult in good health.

CDR3 sequence: CASSEGQDSNQPQHF. Written as DNA, the CDR3 is TGCGCCAGCAGTGAGGGGCAGGATAGCAATCAGCCCCAGCATTTT. J is TRBJ1-5 and V is TRBV10-1; no clear D gene. Trimming cost V 2 bases and J 0 bases, with 8 bases left between them. This CDR3 is 15 amino acids long. Looked up from germline, CDR1 is WNHNN and CDR2 is SYGVQD (reference sequence).

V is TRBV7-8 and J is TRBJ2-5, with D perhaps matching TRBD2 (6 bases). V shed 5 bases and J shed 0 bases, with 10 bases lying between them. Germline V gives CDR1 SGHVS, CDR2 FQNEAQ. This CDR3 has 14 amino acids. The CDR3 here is CASSAIADQETQYF. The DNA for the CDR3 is TGTGCCAGCAGCGCCATAGCGGACCAAGAGACCCAGTACTTC.

DNA for the CDR3: TGTGCCAGCAGCTATACCGGGACCCGAGGTAGCGGGAGTACCCAGTACTTC. Translating gives CASSYTGTRGSGSTQYF. The J gene is TRBJ2-5, the V gene TRBV7-2; 9 nucleotides agree with TRBD2. Germline V gene data show CDR1 as SGHTA and CDR2 as FQGNSA. The CDR3 contains 17 residues. The V segment lost 4 bases and the J segment 8 bases; nucleotides outside the gene matches: 17.

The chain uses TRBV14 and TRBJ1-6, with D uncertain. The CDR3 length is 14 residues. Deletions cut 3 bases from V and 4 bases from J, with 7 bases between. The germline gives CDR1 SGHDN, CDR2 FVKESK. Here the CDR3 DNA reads TGTGCCAGCAGCCAGGAGGTGTATAATTCACCCCTCCACTTT. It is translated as CASSQEVYNSPLHF.

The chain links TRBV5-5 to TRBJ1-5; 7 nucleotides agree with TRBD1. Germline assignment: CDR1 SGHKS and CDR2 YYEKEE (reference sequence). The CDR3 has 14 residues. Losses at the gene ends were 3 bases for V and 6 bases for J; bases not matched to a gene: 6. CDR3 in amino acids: CASSSTRDSQPQHF. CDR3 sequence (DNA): TGTGCCAGCAGCTCGACCCGGGACAGTCAGCCCCAGCATTTT.

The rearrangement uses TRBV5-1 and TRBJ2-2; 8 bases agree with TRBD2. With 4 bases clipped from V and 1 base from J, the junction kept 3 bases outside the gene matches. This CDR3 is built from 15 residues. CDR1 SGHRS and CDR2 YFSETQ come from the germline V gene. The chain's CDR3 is CASSPTSGNTGELFF. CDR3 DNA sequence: TGCGCCAGCAGCCCTACTAGCGGGAACACCGGGGAGCTGTTTTTT.

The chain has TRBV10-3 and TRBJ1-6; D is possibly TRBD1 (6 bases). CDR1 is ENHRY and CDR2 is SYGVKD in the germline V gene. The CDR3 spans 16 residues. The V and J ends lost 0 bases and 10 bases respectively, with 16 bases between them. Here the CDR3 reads CAISESMLGRGSPLHF. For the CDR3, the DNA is TGTGCCATCAGTGAGTCGATGTTGGGCAGGGGATCACCCCTCCACTTT.

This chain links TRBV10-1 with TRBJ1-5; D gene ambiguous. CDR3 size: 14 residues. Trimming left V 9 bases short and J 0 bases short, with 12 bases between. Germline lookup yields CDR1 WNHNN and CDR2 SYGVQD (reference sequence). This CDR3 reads CARRAALSNQPQHF. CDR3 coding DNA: TGCGCCAGACGGGCAGCTCTTAGCAATCAGCCCCAGCATTTT.

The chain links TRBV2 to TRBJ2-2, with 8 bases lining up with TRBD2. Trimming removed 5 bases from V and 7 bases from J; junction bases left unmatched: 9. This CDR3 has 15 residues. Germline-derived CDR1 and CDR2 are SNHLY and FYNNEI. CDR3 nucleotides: TGTGCCAGCAGTTTAGGGGGTAGCGGGATCGGGGAGCTGTTTTTT. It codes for CASSLGGSGIGELFF.

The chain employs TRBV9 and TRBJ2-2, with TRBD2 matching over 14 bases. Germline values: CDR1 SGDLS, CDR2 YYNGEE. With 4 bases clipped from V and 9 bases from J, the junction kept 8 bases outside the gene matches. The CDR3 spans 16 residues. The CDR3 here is CASSTTGLAGGRELFF. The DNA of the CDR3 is TGTGCCAGCAGCACTACCGGACTAGCGGGAGGCAGGGAGCTGTTTTTT.

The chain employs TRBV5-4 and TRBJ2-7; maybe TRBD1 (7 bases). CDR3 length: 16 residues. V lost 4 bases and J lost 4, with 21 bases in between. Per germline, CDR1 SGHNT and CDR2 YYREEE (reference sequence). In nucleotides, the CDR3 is TGTGCCAGCAGCCGGGGTTCGGCAGGGGGGACGTACGAGCAGTACTTC. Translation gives CASSRGSAGGTYEQYF.

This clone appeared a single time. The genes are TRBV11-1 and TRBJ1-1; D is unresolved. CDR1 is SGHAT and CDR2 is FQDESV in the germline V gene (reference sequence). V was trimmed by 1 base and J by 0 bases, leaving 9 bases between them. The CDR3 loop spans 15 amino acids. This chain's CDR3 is CASSLGWQLNTEAFF. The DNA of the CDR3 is TGTGCCAGCAGCTTAGGGTGGCAGTTGAACACTGAAGCTTTCTTT.

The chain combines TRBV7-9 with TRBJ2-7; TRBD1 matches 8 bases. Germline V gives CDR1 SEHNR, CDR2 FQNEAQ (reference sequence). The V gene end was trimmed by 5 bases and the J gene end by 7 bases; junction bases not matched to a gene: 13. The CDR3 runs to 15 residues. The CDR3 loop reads CASSPRTGRRGEQYF. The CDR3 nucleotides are TGTGCCAGCAGCCCTCGGACAGGGCGCCGGGGGGAGCAGTACTTC.

This CDR3 is CASSQIYTGELFF. The CDR3 DNA is TGTGCCAGCAGCCAAATTTACACCGGGGAGCTGTTTTTT. The rearrangement joins TRBV3-1 (or the pseudogene TRBV3-2) to TRBJ2-2; D gene uncertain. Germline V gene sequence: CDR1 LGHDT, CDR2 YNNKEL (reference sequence). Trimming pared 2 bases from V and 3 bases from J, leaving 4 bases between. CDR3 size: 13 residues.

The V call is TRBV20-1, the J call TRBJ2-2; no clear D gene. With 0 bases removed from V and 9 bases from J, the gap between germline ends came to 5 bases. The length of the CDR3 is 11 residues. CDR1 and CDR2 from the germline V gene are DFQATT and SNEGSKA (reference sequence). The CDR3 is CSARDTRELFF. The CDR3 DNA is TGCAGTGCTAGAGACACGCGGGAGCTGTTTTTT.

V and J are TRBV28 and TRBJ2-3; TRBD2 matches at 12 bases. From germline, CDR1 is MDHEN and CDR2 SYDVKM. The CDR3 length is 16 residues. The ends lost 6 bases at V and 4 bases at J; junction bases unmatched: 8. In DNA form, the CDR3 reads TGTGCCAGCAGCCTAGCGGGAGGGCCGGGGGCAGATACGCAGTATTTT. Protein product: CASSLAGGPGADTQYF.

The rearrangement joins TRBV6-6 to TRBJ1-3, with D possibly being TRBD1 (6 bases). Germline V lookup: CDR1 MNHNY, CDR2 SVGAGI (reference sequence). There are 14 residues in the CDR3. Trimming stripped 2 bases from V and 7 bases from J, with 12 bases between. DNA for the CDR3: TGTGCCAGCAGTTACCCAGACAGGTCCAACACCATATATTTT. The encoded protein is CASSYPDRSNTIYF.

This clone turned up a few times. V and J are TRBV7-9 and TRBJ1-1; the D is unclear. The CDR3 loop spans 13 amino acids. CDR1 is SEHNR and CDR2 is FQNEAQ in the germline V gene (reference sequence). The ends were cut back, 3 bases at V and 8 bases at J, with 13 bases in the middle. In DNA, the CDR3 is TGTGCCAGCAGCTTTACGACCATGGGCGAAGCTTTCTTT. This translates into CASSFTTMGEAFF.

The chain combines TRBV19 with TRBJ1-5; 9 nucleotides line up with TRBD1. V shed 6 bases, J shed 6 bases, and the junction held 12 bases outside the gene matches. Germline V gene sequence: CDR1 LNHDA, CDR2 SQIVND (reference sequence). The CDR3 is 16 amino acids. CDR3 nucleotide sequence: TGTGCCAGTAGCCGGTCCCGGGACAGGGCCGGTCAGCCCCAGCATTTT. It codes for CASSRSRDRAGQPQHF.

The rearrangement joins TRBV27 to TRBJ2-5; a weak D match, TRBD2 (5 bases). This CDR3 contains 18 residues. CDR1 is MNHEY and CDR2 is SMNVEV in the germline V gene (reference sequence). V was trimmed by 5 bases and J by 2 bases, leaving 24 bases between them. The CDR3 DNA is TGTGCCAGCAGTCCCACCAGTTATGGAGGTACCCCACAAGAGACCCAGTACTTC. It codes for CASSPTSYGGTPQETQYF.

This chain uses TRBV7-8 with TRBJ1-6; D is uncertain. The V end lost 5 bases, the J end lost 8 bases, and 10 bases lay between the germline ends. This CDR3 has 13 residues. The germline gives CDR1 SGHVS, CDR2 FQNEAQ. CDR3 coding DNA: TGTGCCAGCAGCCTTACCACGGATTCACCCCTCCACTTT. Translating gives CASSLTTDSPLHF.

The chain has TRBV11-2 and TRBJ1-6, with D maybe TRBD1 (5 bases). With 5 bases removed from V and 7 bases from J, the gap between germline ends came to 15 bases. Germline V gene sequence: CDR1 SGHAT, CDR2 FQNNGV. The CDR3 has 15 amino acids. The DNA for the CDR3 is TGTGCCAGCAGCCCCCCCGAGGGGAGAAATTCACCCCTCCACTTT. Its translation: CASSPPEGRNSPLHF.

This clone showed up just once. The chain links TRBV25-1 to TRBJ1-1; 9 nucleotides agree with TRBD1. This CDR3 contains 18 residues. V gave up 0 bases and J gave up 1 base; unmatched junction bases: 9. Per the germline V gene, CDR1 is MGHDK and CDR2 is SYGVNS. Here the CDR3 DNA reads TGTGCCAGCAGTGAATATTCGGCGATGGACAGGGGGAACACTGAAGCTTTCTTT. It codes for CASSEYSAMDRGNTEAFF.

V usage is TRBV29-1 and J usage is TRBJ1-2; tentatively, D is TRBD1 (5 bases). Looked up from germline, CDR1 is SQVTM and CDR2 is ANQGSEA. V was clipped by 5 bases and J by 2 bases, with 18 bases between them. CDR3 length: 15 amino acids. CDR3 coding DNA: TGCAGCGTTCAGGGTGATAGGGAGGCCAACTATGGCTACACCTTC. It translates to CSVQGDREANYGYTF.